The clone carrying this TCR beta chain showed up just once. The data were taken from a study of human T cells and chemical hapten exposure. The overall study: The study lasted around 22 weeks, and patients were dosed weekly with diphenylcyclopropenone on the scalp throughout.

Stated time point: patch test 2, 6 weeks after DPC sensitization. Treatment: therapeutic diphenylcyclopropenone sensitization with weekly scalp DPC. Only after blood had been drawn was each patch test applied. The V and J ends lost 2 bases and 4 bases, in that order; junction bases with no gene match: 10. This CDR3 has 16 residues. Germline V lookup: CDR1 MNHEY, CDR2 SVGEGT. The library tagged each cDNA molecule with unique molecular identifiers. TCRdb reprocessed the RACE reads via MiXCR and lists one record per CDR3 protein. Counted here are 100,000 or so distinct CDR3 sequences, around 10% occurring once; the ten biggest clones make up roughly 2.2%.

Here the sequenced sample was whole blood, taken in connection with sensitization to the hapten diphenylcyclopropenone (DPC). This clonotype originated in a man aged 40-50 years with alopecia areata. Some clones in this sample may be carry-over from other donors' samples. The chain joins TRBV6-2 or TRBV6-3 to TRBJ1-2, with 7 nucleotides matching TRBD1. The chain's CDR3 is CASSYTRTGPFYGYTF. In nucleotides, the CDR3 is TGTGCCAGCAGTTACACCCGGACAGGCCCCTTCTATGGCTACACCTTC.